Sequencing of this T cell receptor beta chain was carried out in a study of OX40 agonist ivuxolimab in advanced cancers. Study background: The patients received agonistic anti-OX40 (CD134) antibody ivuxolimab. The group had a mean age of about 65 years, ranged from about 20 to 80, and was roughly 83% male.

Study-wide points: The average count of expanded clones was higher among CD8+ T cells than among CD4+.

In the case of this clone: Antigen: not known.

CDR3 size: 13 residues. V lost 0 bases and J 11 bases, leaving 11 bases between the germline ends. Germline V gene lookup returns CDR1 WNHNN and CDR2 SYGVQD (reference sequence). The data were produced by immunoSEQ multiplex PCR, yet TCRdb's version contains in-frame clones alone and is incomplete. This sample has around 26,000 clones, with about 80% found just once. Source: CD4+ or CD8+ T cells sorted from blood, taken in a trial of the OX40 agonist ivuxolimab. The chain has TRBV10-1 and TRBJ2-1; D not certain. The receptor was isolated from an adult with an advanced solid tumor such as melanoma, head and neck, liver or kidney cancer. CDR3 residues: CASSESTLVQQFF. The CDR3 DNA reads as TGCGCCAGCAGTGAGTCTACCCTAGTGCAGCAGTTCTTC.